This passage covers 30 T cell receptor beta chains from one sample sequenced in a study of blood T cell repertoires in COVID-19 (dated by TCRdb to 2020 to 2022). Library construction relied on the immunoSEQ multiplex PCR assay. TCRdb's version of the immuneACCESS table is confined to in-frame rearrangements and falls short of the full clone set. An unresolved V gene accounts for under half of the shortfall where checked; the remainder is of unknown origin. The sample profile shows 200,000 to 250,000 clones; more than 80% of them were found once. Approximately 2.5% of the sample belongs to the ten largest clones. The sequenced sample was peripheral blood. Receptors were obtained from a man aged 25 to 40 with COVID-19, enrolled during active disease.

V and J are TRBV30 and TRBJ1-5, with D possibly being TRBD1 (6 bases). Trimming took off 3 bases at V and 7 bases at J, with 16 bases between the two ends. This CDR3 is built from 14 residues. The germline V gene has CDR1 GTSNPN and CDR2 SVGIG (reference sequence). CDR3 bases: TGTGCCTGGAGCGAAGGGGGTATAGGACAGCCCCAGCATTTT. This gives the protein CAWSEGGIGQPQHF. Variable domain in full (rest from reference TRBV30 and TRBJ1-5): SQTIHQWPATLVQPVGSPLSLECTVEGTSNPNLYWYRQAAGRGLQLLFYSVGIGQISSEVPQNLSASRPQDRQFILSSKKLLLSDSGFYLCAWSEGGIGQPQHFGDGTRLSIL.

The CDR3 region is CASSPGPGQGLRGYTF. CDR3 in DNA: TGTGCCAGCTCACCGGGACCGGGACAGGGGTTGCGTGGCTACACCTTC. The J gene is TRBJ1-2, the V gene TRBV18, with 10 bases that match TRBD1. Unmatched junction bases numbered 11, after V lost 3 bases and J lost 7 bases. The CDR3 runs to 16 residues. Germline CDR1 is KGHSH and CDR2 is LQKENI.

CDR3 sequence: CASSPIQGYEQYF. For the CDR3, the DNA is TGTGCCAGCAGCCCAATACAGGGCTACGAGCAGTACTTC. The chain combines TRBV7-9 with TRBJ2-7; a weak D match, TRBD1 (6 bases). V lost 5 bases and J 3 bases, leaving 11 bases between the germline ends. The CDR3 runs to 13 residues. CDR1 and CDR2 from the germline V gene are SEHNR and FQNEAQ (reference sequence).

This chain joins TRBV7-9 and TRBJ1-1; D unclear. The germline V gene encodes CDR1 SEHNR and CDR2 FQNEAQ (reference sequence). The CDR3 is 16 amino acids. Trimming cost V 2 bases and J 5 bases, with 18 bases left between them. CDR3 amino acids: CASSLFVVPPRTEAFF. The CDR3 coding sequence is TGTGCCAGCAGCTTATTTGTTGTCCCCCCTCGGACTGAAGCTTTCTTT.

The chain uses TRBV30 and TRBJ2-1, with TRBD2 matching over 12 bases. This CDR3 spans 15 amino acids. Germline assignment: CDR1 GTSNPN and CDR2 SVGIG (reference sequence). V was pared by 3 bases and J by 6 bases, with 6 bases of the junction left unmatched. This CDR3 is CAWSRLAGVSNEQFF. CDR3 bases: TGTGCCTGGAGCCGACTAGCGGGAGTGAGCAATGAGCAGTTCTTC.

The V gene is TRBV19, the J gene TRBJ1-5, with D tentatively TRBD1 (5 bases). The CDR3 has 18 amino acids. Germline-derived CDR1 and CDR2 are LNHDA and SQIVND (reference sequence). Deletions cut 5 bases from V and 1 base from J, with 21 bases between. CDR3 DNA sequence: TGTGCCAGTAGTCCTCCCAGGGTGACATGGGTGAGCAATCAGCCCCAGCATTTT. Protein product: CASSPPRVTWVSNQPQHF.

V is TRBV7-9 and J is TRBJ1-3; D is unclear. V was shortened by 5 bases and J by 0 bases, with 11 bases between the two germline ends. There are 15 residues in the CDR3. Germline CDR1 reads SEHNR; CDR2 reads FQNEAQ (reference sequence). CDR3: CASSVGLLSGNTIYF. CDR3 coding DNA: TGTGCCAGCAGCGTGGGCCTGCTCTCTGGAAACACCATATATTTT.

The chain is built from TRBV3-1 (or the pseudogene TRBV3-2) and TRBJ2-5; no clear D gene. Looked up from germline, CDR1 is LGHDT and CDR2 is YNNKEL (reference sequence). Trimming took off 0 bases at V and 5 bases at J, with 4 bases between the two ends. CDR3 length equals 12 residues. The CDR3 spells CASSQDEETQYF. Written as DNA, the CDR3 is TGTGCCAGCAGCCAAGATGAGGAGACCCAGTACTTC.

DNA of the CDR3: TGTGCCAGCAGTCAGTTCCAGGGATTCGCTGAAGCTTTCTTT. Amino acids: CASSQFQGFAEAFF. This sequence joins TRBV6-2 or TRBV6-3 and TRBJ1-1; perhaps TRBD1 as D (5 bases). The CDR3 consists of 14 residues. Germline CDR1 and CDR2: MNHEY and SVGEGT. V was cut by 5 bases and J by 6 bases, with 16 bases left in between.

The chain carries TRBV2 and TRBJ1-1; D perhaps matches TRBD1 (6 bases). The V gene lost 6 bases and the J gene lost 2 bases, with 13 bases spanning the gap. CDR3 size: 14 residues. Germline CDR1 is SNHLY and CDR2 is FYNNEI. In DNA, the CDR3 is TGTGCCAGCAGCTTATTGACAGGCAACACTGAAGCTTTCTTT. Protein sequence: CASSLLTGNTEAFF.

The chain joins TRBV19 to TRBJ1-3; 7 nucleotides line up with TRBD1. V lost 10 bases and J lost 0; bases outside the gene matches: 9. From germline, CDR1 is LNHDA and CDR2 SQIVND (reference sequence). The CDR3 covers 15 residues. The DNA for the CDR3 is TGTGCCACCCGTAGGGACAGCTACTCTGGAAACACCATATATTTT. It encodes CATRRDSYSGNTIYF.

The V gene is TRBV7-9, the J gene TRBJ1-5; 7 nucleotides agree with TRBD1. Germline values: CDR1 SEHNR, CDR2 FQNEAQ (reference sequence). The CDR3 loop spans 15 amino acids. V lost 3 bases and J lost 4; bases outside the gene matches: 6. CDR3 loop: CASSLTGKSNQPQHF. The CDR3 nucleotides are TGTGCCAGCAGCTTGACAGGGAAAAGTAATCAGCCCCAGCATTTT.

V and J are TRBV6-5 and TRBJ1-6; tentative D call: TRBD1 (6 bases). Germline CDR1 is MNHEY and CDR2 is SVGAGI. The CDR3 loop spans 14 amino acids. The germline V and J ends were trimmed by 5 bases and 7 bases, with 12 bases remaining between them. This CDR3 reads CASSIQGLNSPLHF. CDR3 bases: TGTGCCAGCAGTATTCAGGGGTTGAATTCACCCCTCCACTTT.

The genes are TRBV28 and TRBJ1-4; a weak D match, TRBD1 (6 bases). Looked up from germline, CDR1 is MDHEN and CDR2 is SYDVKM. The CDR3 covers 12 residues. Trimming removed 8 bases at V and 6 bases at J, with 10 bases between. CDR3 DNA sequence: TGTGCCAGCTTTACAGGGTATGAAAAACTGTTTTTT. Protein sequence: CASFTGYEKLFF.

This chain links TRBV5-1 with TRBJ2-3; 7 bases fit TRBD2. The CDR3 sequence is 15 residues long. CDR1 is SGHRS, CDR2 YFSETQ, per germline. V lost 0 bases and J lost 8; bases outside the gene matches: 9. CDR3 in DNA: TGCGCCAGCAGCTTGGGCCCCCTGCCTAGCGGTACGCAGTATTTT. Translated: CASSLGPLPSGTQYF. The variable domain in full, completed from reference TRBV5-1 and TRBJ2-3, reads KAGVTQTPRYLIKTRGQQVTLSCSPISGHRSVSWYQQTPGQGLQFLFEYFSETQRNKGNFPGRFSGRQFSNSRSEMNVSTLELGDSALYLCASSLGPLPSGTQYFGPGTRLTVL.

This rearrangement joins TRBV29-1 to TRBJ2-7, with TRBD1 matching over 7 bases. CDR1 is SQVTM and CDR2 is ANQGSEA in the germline V gene. V shed 5 bases and J 3 bases; nucleotides not matched to a gene: 4. This CDR3 has 12 amino acids. The DNA of the CDR3 is TGCAGCGTTCGACAGGGAAGCTACGAGCAGTACTTC. Its protein product is CSVRQGSYEQYF.

This chain links TRBV9 with TRBJ2-1; 14 bases are shared with TRBD2. CDR3 length equals 17 residues. V dropped 4 bases and J dropped 6; count of bases not matched to a gene: 9. From germline, CDR1 is SGDLS and CDR2 YYNGEE. CDR3 protein: CASSPSPGTSGSNEQFF. In DNA form, the CDR3 reads TGTGCCAGCAGCCCTTCTCCGGGGACTAGCGGGAGCAATGAGCAGTTCTTC.

This clone was picked up one time. This sequence joins TRBV30 and TRBJ1-1; 8 positions match TRBD1. The V gene end was trimmed by 2 bases and the J gene end by 7 bases; junction bases not matched to a gene: 3. The CDR3 sequence is 12 residues long. Per the germline V gene, CDR1 is GTSNPN and CDR2 is SVGIG (reference sequence). CDR3: CAWSSTGGEAFF. DNA for the CDR3: TGTGCCTGGAGTTCAACAGGGGGTGAAGCTTTCTTT.

This clone was recorded a few times. The chain couples TRBV11-3 to TRBJ1-1, with D perhaps TRBD1 (5 bases). Trimming removed 1 base from V and 3 bases from J, with 9 bases in between. The CDR3 extends over 14 amino acids. The germline V gene encodes CDR1 SGHNT and CDR2 YENEEA. The CDR3 bases are TGTGCCAGCAGCTTAGGGGCAGGGTACACTGAAGCTTTCTTT. This translates into CASSLGAGYTEAFF. Combining the CDR3 with reference TRBV11-3 and TRBJ1-1 gives the whole variable domain EAGVVQSPRYKIIEKKQPVAFWCNPISGHNTLYWYLQNLGQGPELLIRYENEEAVDDSQLPKDRFSAERLKGVDSTLKIQPAELGDSAVYLCASSLGAGYTEAFFGQGTRLTVV.

V and J are TRBV15 and TRBJ1-1; 9 nucleotides line up with TRBD1. V lost 1 base to trimming and J lost 11 bases; unmatched junction nucleotides: 8. CDR3 length: 14 amino acids. Germline values: CDR1 LNHNV, CDR2 YYDKDF (reference sequence). This CDR3 is CATSRVGGTGNAFF. The CDR3 DNA reads TGTGCCACCAGCAGAGTGGGAGGGACAGGGAACGCTTTCTTT.

This sequence joins TRBV7-2 and TRBJ2-2; 7 nucleotides agree with TRBD2. CDR3 length equals 18 residues. Trimming took 1 base from V and 0 from J; bases not matched to a gene: 8. Germline CDR1 and CDR2: SGHTA and FQGNSA. The CDR3 DNA is TGTGCCAGCAGCTTAGTGGTCGGCGGGGGAGCGAACACCGGGGAGCTGTTTTTT. This gives the protein CASSLVVGGGANTGELFF.

The chain combines TRBV5-1 with TRBJ2-7; TRBD2 aligns across 10 bases. V lost 4 bases, J lost 4 bases, and 8 bases stayed unmatched. This CDR3 comprises 15 residues. CDR1 is SGHRS, CDR2 YFSETQ, per germline. The CDR3 here is CASSPLAGALYEQYF. CDR3 DNA sequence: TGCGCCAGCAGCCCCCTAGCGGGGGCCCTTTACGAGCAGTACTTC.

V gene TRBV5-4 combines with J gene TRBJ1-5; D call uncertain. V was clipped by 2 bases and J by 3 bases, with 9 bases between them. Germline lookup yields CDR1 SGHNT and CDR2 YYREEE (reference sequence). CDR3 length: 14 residues. The CDR3 region has the DNA TGTGCCAGCAGCTTAGGAGGGTACAATCAGCCCCAGCATTTT. Translating it yields CASSLGGYNQPQHF.

This chain links TRBV9 with TRBJ2-7, with TRBD2 matching over 7 bases. V trimming: 1 base; J trimming: 0 bases; junction bases outside the gene matches: 4. The CDR3 sequence is 15 residues long. The germline V gene has CDR1 SGDLS and CDR2 YYNGEE. CDR3 sequence reads: CASSVLAEPSYEQYF. The CDR3 DNA sequence: TGTGCCAGCAGCGTACTAGCGGAACCCTCCTACGAGCAGTACTTC.

The chain is built from TRBV2 and TRBJ1-1; possible D gene TRBD1, 6 bases. The CDR3 is made up of 14 amino acids. With 4 bases removed from V and 3 bases from J, the gap between germline ends came to 12 bases. Germline CDR1 and CDR2: SNHLY and FYNNEI. In DNA, the CDR3 is TGTGCCAGCAGTGGCCCAAACAGGGACACTGAAGCTTTCTTT. Its translation: CASSGPNRDTEAFF.

The V and J genes are TRBV4-1 and TRBJ2-1; 11 bases match TRBD2. This CDR3 region has 17 residues. Germline V lookup: CDR1 MGHRA, CDR2 YSYEKL. With V trimmed by 0 bases and J by 8 bases, 9 bases remained unmatched. CDR3 loop: CASSQDSLAGGKDEQFF. The CDR3 DNA reads as TGCGCCAGCAGCCAAGATAGCCTAGCGGGGGGAAAGGATGAGCAGTTCTTC.

J is TRBJ2-3 and V is TRBV6-2 or TRBV6-3; 8 nucleotides match TRBD1. The CDR3 has 14 amino acids. In germline, CDR1 is MNHEY, CDR2 SVGEGT. V lost 6 bases to trimming and J lost 5 bases; unmatched junction nucleotides: 7. DNA for the CDR3: TGTGCCAGCAGCCGGACAGGGAGAAGAGATACGCAGTATTTT. Translated: CASSRTGRRDTQYF.

The chain uses TRBV4-3 and TRBJ2-3, with TRBD2 matching 14 bases. CDR3 length equals 18 residues. Germline CDR1 and CDR2: LGHNA and YSLEER. V was clipped by 5 bases and J by 6 bases; unmatched bases: 13. The chain's CDR3 is CASSFGTSGSRWVDTQYF. CDR3 DNA: TGCGCCAGCAGCTTCGGGACTAGCGGGAGTCGGTGGGTGGATACGCAGTATTTT.

The chain has TRBV10-3 and TRBJ1-6; D is possibly TRBD1 (6 bases). The V gene lost 6 bases and the J gene lost 8 bases, with 11 bases spanning the gap. The CDR3 sequence is 13 residues long. In germline, CDR1 is ENHRY, CDR2 SYGVKD. The CDR3 here is CAIRYRVDSPLHF. Here the CDR3 DNA reads TGTGCCATCAGGTACAGGGTTGATTCACCCCTCCACTTT.

The chain joins TRBV11-2 to TRBJ2-1; 13 positions match TRBD2. There are 18 residues in the CDR3. Trimming took 4 bases from V and 7 from J; bases not matched to a gene: 13. Germline CDR1 SGHAT, CDR2 FQNNGV. The DNA for the CDR3 is TGTGCCAGCAGCTCCGGACTAGCGGGGGTGTCTGCGTCTAATGAGCAGTTCTTC. Its protein is CASSSGLAGVSASNEQFF.